This T cell receptor beta chain was sequenced during a study of blood T cell repertoires in COVID-19. Study information: Both acute and convalescent COVID-19 samples were obtained from the United States, Italy and Spain. Sources were T cells, B-cell-depleted T cells, or PBMCs; the material itself was cDNA or gDNA.

This clone was recorded a few times. In the authors' workflow: Estimated nucleated cell counts came from reference gene primer amplification. Method: immunoSEQ multiplex PCR; TCRdb's copy keeps in-frame clones and lacks some. The D gene and trimming were derived from the DNA, and the V and J assignments and clone size from that table. The sample has about 59,000 clones; 73% are singletons. The CDR3 totals 13 residues. The germline gives CDR1 MNHEY, CDR2 SVGAGI. Trimming left V 7 bases short and J 2 bases short, with 9 bases between. This receptor was obtained from a woman in her 70s with acute or convalescent COVID-19. V gene TRBV6-5 combines with J gene TRBJ1-5, with D uncertain. The sequencing sample was made of peripheral blood. As DNA, the CDR3 is TGTGCCAGCAAAGTCAGTGGCAATCAGCCCCAGCATTTT. Protein: CASKVSGNQPQHF.